The T cell receptor beta chain described here comes from a study of cytomegalovirus exposure and HLA in healthy donors. In the PCR, 60 Vbeta and 13 Jbeta primers were used. As processed by the authors: In a later analysis, some 11 million of tens of millions of unique beta chains occurred in at least two donors. Profiling relied on immunoSEQ multiplex PCR, and the TCRdb table lists in-frame clones only, not all of them. From that table come the V and J calls and clone size; the DNA was used to work out D and trimming. The sample lists roughly 140,000 clones; 72% were seen once. Overall study results and limits: The authors excluded some V segments, including TRBV6-2 and TRBV6-3, as indistinguishable. Later analysis identified a missense DCLRE1C variant that was linked to TCR beta V- and J-gene trimming.

Of note for this clone: Its antigen remains unknown.

Germline trimming cut 5 bases from V and 3 bases from J; bases unmatched to any gene: 3. Germline V gene sequence: CDR1 ENHRY, CDR2 SYGVKD. The CDR3 spans 13 residues. This sequence joins TRBV10-3 and TRBJ1-1; 7 positions agree with TRBD1. This receptor was identified in a man aged 35 to 55 in good health and CMV-seronegative. Sequenced: PBMCs. CDR3 DNA sequence: TGTGCCATCAGTCGTGACAGGGACACTGAAGCTTTCTTT. As protein: CAISRDRDTEAFF.